A single sample gave rise to the 2 T cell receptor beta chains below, sequenced in a study of cytomegalovirus exposure and HLA in healthy donors. Vbeta (60) and Jbeta (13) primers were used in the PCR. Sequencing was performed with immunoSEQ multiplex PCR; in TCRdb, only in-frame clones are kept and a portion is missing. The data show fewer than 150,000 clones, 74% seen once. Sequencing was done on a sample of PBMCs. Receptor source: a woman aged 50 to 60 in good health and CMV-seropositive.

The chain combines TRBV7-3 with TRBJ2-1; 9 nucleotides line up with TRBD2. Germline V gives CDR1 SGHTA, CDR2 FQGTGA. This CDR3 is 16 amino acids long. J lost 5 bases, V lost 5 bases, and 10 bases had no gene match. CDR3: CASSMYPTSGDNEQFF. The DNA of the CDR3 is TGTGCCAGCAGCATGTATCCGACTAGCGGCGACAATGAGCAGTTCTTC. Filled out from reference TRBV7-3 and TRBJ2-1, the complete variable domain reads GAGVSQTPSNKVTEKGKYVELRCDPISGHTALYWYRQSLGQGPEFLIYFQGTGAADDSGLPNDRFFAVRPEGSVSTLKIQRTERGDSAVYLCASSMYPTSGDNEQFFGPGTRLTVL.

The chain has TRBV7-2 and TRBJ1-4; 9 bases line up with TRBD1. Germline V gives CDR1 SGHTA, CDR2 FQGNSA. The trim removed 2 bases at V and 4 bases at J, leaving 5 bases unmatched. The CDR3 loop spans 16 amino acids. This chain's CDR3 is CASSLTGGANNEKLFF. Written as DNA, the CDR3 is TGTGCCAGCAGCTTAACAGGGGGCGCCAATAATGAAAAACTGTTTTTT.